The entry that follows covers one T cell receptor (beta chain) sequence. Its antigen remains unidentified. No qualities accompany the bases; no much larger clone lies one base away. These data are taken from a study of patients and donors after allogeneic stem cell transplantation (TCRdb year 2020). The library was made by RT-PCR. TCRdb names NextSeq 550 as the instrument used. The raw public reads went through TCRdb reprocessing: fastp at Q25, MiXCR clone calling, in-frame beta chains kept. Rows are unified per CDR3 protein, each entry keeping the most common DNA and genes. This sample gives about 960,000 distinct CDR3 sequences in total; 18% of them show up just once. The ten most abundant clones make up approximately 5.9% of the sample. The germline V gene (reference sequence) yields MNHEY for CDR1 and SMNVEV for CDR2. V trim: 4 bases; J trim: 6 bases; unmatched bases: 6. Counted from cysteine to phenylalanine, this CDR3 has 14 amino acids. CDR3 DNA is the only sequence kept; it has 42 bases, read in frame from the first base.

Sequenced input: blood, either unsorted or a sorted T cell fraction (not recorded which). The sequence is built from TRBV27 and TRBJ2-7, and 10 junctional nucleotides match TRBD1. This TCR was recovered from a human donor who was either an allogeneic HSCT recipient or a stem cell or donor lymphocyte infusion donor (not recorded which). It is not recorded whose cells these are; they may come from a transplant donor. Read as DNA, the sequence is TGTGCCAGCAGTTCCGGGACAGGGGCCAGCGAGCAGTACTTC. It translates to CASSSGTGASEQYF.